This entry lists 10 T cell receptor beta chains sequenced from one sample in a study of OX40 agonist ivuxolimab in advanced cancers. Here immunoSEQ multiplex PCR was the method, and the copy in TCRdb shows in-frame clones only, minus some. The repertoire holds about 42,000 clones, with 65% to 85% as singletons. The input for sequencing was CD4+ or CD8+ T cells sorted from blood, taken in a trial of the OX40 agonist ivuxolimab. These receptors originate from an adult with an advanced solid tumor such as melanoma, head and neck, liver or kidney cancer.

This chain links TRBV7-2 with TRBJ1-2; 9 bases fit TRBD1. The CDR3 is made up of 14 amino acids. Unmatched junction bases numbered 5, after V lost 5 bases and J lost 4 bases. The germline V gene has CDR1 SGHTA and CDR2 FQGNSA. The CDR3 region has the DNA TGTGCCAGCAGCGGGGGGGGACAGGGCTATGGCTACACCTTC. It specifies CASSGGGQGYGYTF. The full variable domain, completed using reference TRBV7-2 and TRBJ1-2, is GAGVSQSPSNKVTEKGKDVELRCDPISGHTALYWYRQSLGQGLEFLIYFQGNSAPDKSGLPSDRFSAERTGGSVSTLTIQRTQQEDSAVYLCASSGGGQGYGYTFGSGTRLTVV.

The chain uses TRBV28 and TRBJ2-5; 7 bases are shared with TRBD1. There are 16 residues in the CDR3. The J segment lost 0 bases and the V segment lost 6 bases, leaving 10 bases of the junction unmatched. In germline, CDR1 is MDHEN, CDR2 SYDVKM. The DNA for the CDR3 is TGTGCCAGCAGCCCTTGGACAGGACACAACCAAGAGACCCAGTACTTC. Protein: CASSPWTGHNQETQYF.

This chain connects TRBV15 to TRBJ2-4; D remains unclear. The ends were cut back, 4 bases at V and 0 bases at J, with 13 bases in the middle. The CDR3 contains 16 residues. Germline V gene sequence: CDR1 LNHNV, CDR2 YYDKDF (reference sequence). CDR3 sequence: CATSINGLLAKNIQYF. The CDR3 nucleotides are TGTGCCACCAGCATTAACGGCCTACTAGCCAAAAACATTCAGTACTTC. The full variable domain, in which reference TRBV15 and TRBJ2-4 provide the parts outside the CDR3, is DAMVIQNPRYQVTQFGKPVTLSCSQTLNHNVMYWYQQKSSQAPKLLFHYYDKDFNNEADTPDNFQSRRPNTSFCFLDIRSPGLGDTAMYLCATSINGLLAKNIQYFGAGTRLSVL.

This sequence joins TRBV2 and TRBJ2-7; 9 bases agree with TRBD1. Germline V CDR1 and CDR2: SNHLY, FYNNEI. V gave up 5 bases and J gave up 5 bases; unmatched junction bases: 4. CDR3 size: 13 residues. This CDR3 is CASSWDRDNEQYF. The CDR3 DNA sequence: TGTGCCAGCAGTTGGGACAGGGACAACGAGCAGTACTTC.

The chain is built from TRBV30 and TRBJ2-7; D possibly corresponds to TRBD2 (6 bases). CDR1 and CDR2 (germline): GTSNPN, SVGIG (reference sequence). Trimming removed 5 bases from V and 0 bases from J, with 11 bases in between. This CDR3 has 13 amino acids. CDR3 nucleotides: TGTGCCTGGGGACGGGGGAGCTCCTACGAGCAGTACTTC. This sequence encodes CAWGRGSSYEQYF.

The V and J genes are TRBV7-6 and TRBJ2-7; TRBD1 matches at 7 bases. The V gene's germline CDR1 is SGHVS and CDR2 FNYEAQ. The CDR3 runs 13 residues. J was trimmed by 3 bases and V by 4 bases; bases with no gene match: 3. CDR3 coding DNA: TGTGCCAGCAGCTCGTACAGGGGCTACGAGCAGTACTTC. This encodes CASSSYRGYEQYF.

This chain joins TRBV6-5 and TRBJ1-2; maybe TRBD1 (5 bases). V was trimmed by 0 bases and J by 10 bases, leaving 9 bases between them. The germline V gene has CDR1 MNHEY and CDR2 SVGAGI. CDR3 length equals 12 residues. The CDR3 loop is CASSYSQGIYTF. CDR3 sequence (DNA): TGTGCCAGCAGTTACTCGCAGGGTATCTACACCTTC.

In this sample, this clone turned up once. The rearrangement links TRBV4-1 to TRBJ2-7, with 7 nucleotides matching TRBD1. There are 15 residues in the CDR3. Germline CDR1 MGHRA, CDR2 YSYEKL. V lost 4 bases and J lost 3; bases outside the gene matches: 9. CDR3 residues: CASSLLTGNYYEQYF. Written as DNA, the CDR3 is TGCGCCAGCAGCCTCCTGACAGGGAATTACTACGAGCAGTACTTC.

The CDR3 reads CASSFLGASDTQYF. The DNA of the CDR3 is TGTGCCAGTAGTTTCCTGGGGGCCTCGGATACGCAGTATTTT. V usage is TRBV19 and J usage is TRBJ2-3; perhaps TRBD1 as D (6 bases). The CDR3 sequence is 14 residues long. Germline loops: CDR1 LNHDA, CDR2 SQIVND (reference sequence). Trimming took 5 bases from V and 6 from J, leaving 15 bases between them.

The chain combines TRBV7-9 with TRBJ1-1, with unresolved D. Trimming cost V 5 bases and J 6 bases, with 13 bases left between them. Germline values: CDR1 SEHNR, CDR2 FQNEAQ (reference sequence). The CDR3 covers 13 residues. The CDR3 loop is CASSPPLGSEAFF. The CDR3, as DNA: TGTGCCAGCAGCCCCCCGCTAGGATCTGAAGCTTTCTTT.